The present T cell receptor (beta chain) was sequenced within a study of cytomegalovirus exposure and HLA in healthy donors. This clone was counted between two and nine times. Its antigen is not known. PCR involved 60 Vbeta and 13 Jbeta primers. Data came from immunoSEQ multiplex PCR; TCRdb stores just in-frame clones and leaves some out. Altogether 85,000 to 100,000 clones are present, around four fifths being singletons, with the ten largest covering roughly 7.3%. Germline CDR1 and CDR2: MDHEN and SYDVKM. This CDR3 comprises 18 residues. V lost 0 bases to trimming and J lost 0 bases, with 14 bases between them. Points from the study as a whole: Per a prior analysis, the majority of TCR beta V segments were productive roughly 87% or roughly 30% of the time.

The chain carries TRBV28 and TRBJ2-2; weak D call: TRBD1 (5 bases). The sequenced sample was PBMCs. This TCR came from a man in his forties or fifties in good health and CMV-seropositive. CDR3: CASSLWGREIPNTGELFF. As DNA, the CDR3 is TGTGCCAGCAGTTTATGGGGCAGGGAAATCCCGAACACCGGGGAGCTGTTTTTT. The variable domain in full, with the rest retrieved from reference TRBV28 and TRBJ2-2, is DVKVTQSSRYLVKRTGEKVFLECVQDMDHENMFWYRQDPGLGLRLIYFSYDVKMKEKGDIPEGYSVSREKKERFSLILESASTNQTSMYLCASSLWGREIPNTGELFFGEGSRLTVL.